The clone carrying this T cell receptor beta chain showed up many times. What it binds is not known. The junction and the germline gene differ at one end; a read error may be behind it. Regarding time point: persistent/refractory GD, antithyroid drugs over 5 years with positive TRAb. RNA extracted from PBMCs served as the sequencing template. In this cohort, patients came from an endocrinology department located in Xi'an, China. The CDR3 is 14 residues long. The germline V gene has CDR1 SNHLY and CDR2 FYNNEI. These data originate in a study of regulatory T cells in long-lasting Graves disease. Study outcomes and limitations: It was in persistent disease that TRBV28, TRBJ1-2 and TRBJ2-5 were favored. New patients shared fewer public clonotypes (about 970) than persistent patients did (around 2,900).

iRepertoire HTBI primers and Arm-PCR of CDR3 regions built TCR beta libraries. Each CDR3 protein gets one entry after TCRdb re-called the multiplex PCR reads with MiXCR. The data contain 650,000 to 700,000 distinct CDR3 sequences, about 32% of them singletons. Source: peripheral blood mononuclear cells (PBMCs), taken when the disease was refractory, from a patient treated with antithyroid drugs. The source of this sequence is a female donor with Graves disease. The chain couples TRBV2 to TRBJ1-1; unclear D gene. This chain's CDR3 is CTSSFVPGNTEAFF. DNA for the CDR3: TGTACCAGCAGTTTCGTTCCAGGGAACACTGAAGCTTTCTTT.